The clone carrying this TCR beta chain was picked up a small number of times. The data were obtained in a study of identical twins. Using its own MiXCR run on the 5' RACE reads, TCRdb lists one record per CDR3 protein. The table shows about 690,000 distinct CDR3 sequences, with 5.5% to 7.5% occurring only once. Unmatched junction bases numbered 10, after V lost 6 bases and J lost 15 bases. Germline values: CDR1 SQVTM, CDR2 ANQGSEA. The CDR3 loop spans 12 amino acids. The TCR originated in a man in his late teens or twenties in good health. The V gene is TRBV29-1, the J gene TRBJ2-1; 11 positions agree with TRBD2. Sequenced sample: naive T cells sorted from blood. CDR3 protein: CSVPIGTSGLFF. CDR3 in DNA: TGCAGCGTCCCAATCGGGACTAGCGGTCTGTTCTTC.